These 4 T cell receptor beta chains share one sample of origin, sequenced in a study of T and B cells in COVID-19 patients. BIOMED2 TRB-A/B primer pools were used in multiplex TRB PCR. TCRdb analysed the multiplex PCR reads with MiXCR anew, one entry per CDR3 protein. The table has thousands of distinct CDR3 sequences, 28% seen once. From blood, 250-500 ng of genomic DNA served as TRB template. Source material: blood. The origin of the receptors is a human donor with active COVID-19.

The chain joins TRBV20-1 to TRBJ1-4, with a tentative D call TRBD1 (6 bases). Trimming removed 1 base at V and 5 bases at J, with 14 bases between. The CDR3 totals 15 residues. Looked up from germline, CDR1 is DFQATT and CDR2 is SNEGSKA (reference sequence). CDR3 nucleotide sequence: TGCAGTGCTAGAGCTCGGACAGAATTAAATGAAAAACTGTTTTTT. This translates into CSARARTELNEKLFF.

As concerns this clonotype: This may stem from a read error, because a much larger clone lies one nucleotide away. The chain uses TRBV5-6 and TRBJ2-3, with 10 bases identical to TRBD1. Trimming cost V 4 bases and J 6 bases; bases outside gene matches: 8. The CDR3 covers 15 residues. Germline V gene sequence: CDR1 SGHDT, CDR2 YYEEEE. The DNA of the CDR3 is TGTGCCAGCAGCCTCCGACAGGGGGCATGGGATACGCAGTATTTT. Protein product: CASSLRQGAWDTQYF.

This clonotype rates as medium-sized. The V call is TRBV30, the J call TRBJ2-5, with D unclear. V lost 1 base and J 10 bases, leaving 10 bases between the germline ends. The length of the CDR3 is 11 residues. The germline V gene encodes CDR1 GTSNPN and CDR2 SVGIG (reference sequence). The DNA for the CDR3 is TGTGCCTGGAGTGCCCGACGTGACCAGTACTTC. Translation gives CAWSARRDQYF.

This clonotype was seen a few times. The chain carries TRBV20-1 and TRBJ2-2; 8 bases align to TRBD2. Looked up from germline, CDR1 is DFQATT and CDR2 is SNEGSKA (reference sequence). The CDR3 runs to 16 residues. The V and J ends lost 6 bases and 5 bases, in that order; junction bases with no gene match: 14. The CDR3 sequence: CSARRRGGVRTGELFF. DNA for the CDR3: TGCAGTGCCCGTCGACGGGGGGGCGTTCGGACCGGGGAGCTGTTTTTT.